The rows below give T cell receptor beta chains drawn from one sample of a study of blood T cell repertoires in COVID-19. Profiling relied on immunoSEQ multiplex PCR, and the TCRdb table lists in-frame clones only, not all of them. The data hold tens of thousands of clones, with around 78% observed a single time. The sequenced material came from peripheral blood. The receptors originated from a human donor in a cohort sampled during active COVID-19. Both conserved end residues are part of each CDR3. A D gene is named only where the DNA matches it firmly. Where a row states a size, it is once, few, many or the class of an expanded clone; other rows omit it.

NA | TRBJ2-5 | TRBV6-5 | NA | CASSPDDGSQETQYF | TGTGCCAGCAGCCCGGACGATGGGAGCCAAGAGACCCAGTACTTC
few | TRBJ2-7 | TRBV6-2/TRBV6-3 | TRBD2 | CASSYTSGYYEQYF | TGTGCCAGCAGTTACACTAGCGGTTACTACGAGCAGTACTTC
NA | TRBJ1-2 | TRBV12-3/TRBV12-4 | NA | CASRGPEYTF | TGTGCCAGCAGGGGGCCCGAATACACCTTC
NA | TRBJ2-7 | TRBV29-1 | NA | CSAFQGLRNEQYF | TGCAGCGCCTTCCAGGGGCTTCGAAACGAGCAGTACTTC
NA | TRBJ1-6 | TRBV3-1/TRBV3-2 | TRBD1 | CASSQVAFSGTGPSPLHF | TGTGCCAGCAGCCAAGTCGCTTTTTCCGGGACAGGGCCTTCACCCCTCCACTTT
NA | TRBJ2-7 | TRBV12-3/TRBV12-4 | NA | CASSPFQANEQYF | TGTGCCAGCAGTCCCTTTCAGGCGAACGAGCAGTACTTC
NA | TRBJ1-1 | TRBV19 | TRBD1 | CASRERQGRENTEAFF | TGTGCCAGTAGGGAGAGACAGGGTCGGGAGAACACTGAAGCTTTCTTT
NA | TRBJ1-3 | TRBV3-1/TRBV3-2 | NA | CASSEQGSGNTIYF | TGTGCCAGCAGCGAACAGGGTTCGGGAAACACCATATATTTT
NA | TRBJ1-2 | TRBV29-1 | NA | CSATGTLGGYTF | TGCAGCGCAACAGGGACCCTTGGGGGCTACACCTTC
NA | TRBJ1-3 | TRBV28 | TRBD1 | CASSKQGARGNTIYF | TGTGCCAGCAGCAAACAGGGGGCGCGGGGAAACACCATATATTTT
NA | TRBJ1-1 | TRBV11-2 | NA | CASRLIQGGSTEAFF | TGTGCCAGCAGATTAATACAGGGCGGAAGTACTGAAGCTTTCTTT
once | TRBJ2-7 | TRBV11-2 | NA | CASSLAAGLVYEQYF | TGTGCCAGCAGCTTAGCAGCGGGCCTTGTCTACGAGCAGTACTTC
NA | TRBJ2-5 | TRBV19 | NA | CASSMGQVVETQYF | TGTGCCAGTAGTATGGGGCAGGTGGTGGAGACCCAGTACTTC
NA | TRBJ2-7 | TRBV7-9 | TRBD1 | CASSRDRDSPFEYF | TGTGCCAGCAGCCGGGACAGGGACTCGCCGTTTGAGTACTTC
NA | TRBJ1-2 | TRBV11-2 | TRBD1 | CASSLGGQGAYGYTF | TGTGCCAGCAGCTTAGGCGGACAGGGGGCCTATGGCTACACCTTC
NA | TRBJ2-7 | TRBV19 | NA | CASSDRVLGSYEQYF | TGTGCCAGTAGTGACCGGGTCCTGGGGAGCTACGAGCAGTACTTC
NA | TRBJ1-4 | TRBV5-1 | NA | CASSLRQFATNEKLFF | TGCGCCAGCAGCTTGCGACAGTTTGCAACTAATGAAAAACTGTTTTTT
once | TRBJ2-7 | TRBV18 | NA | CASSQGDGGAYEQYF | TGTGCCAGCTCACAAGGGGACGGGGGTGCCTACGAGCAGTACTTC
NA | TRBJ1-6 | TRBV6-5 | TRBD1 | CASSSYRGSNSPLHF | TGTGCCAGCAGTTCGTACAGGGGGAGCAATTCACCCCTCCACTTT
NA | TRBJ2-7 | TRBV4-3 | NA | CASSQDSRTLSYEQYF | TGCGCCAGCAGCCAAGATTCCCGGACACTTTCCTACGAGCAGTACTTC
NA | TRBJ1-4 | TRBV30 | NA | CAGSHNEKLFF | TGTGCCGGCAGTCATAATGAAAAACTGTTTTTT
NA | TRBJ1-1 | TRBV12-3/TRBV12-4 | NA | CASRRRGNTEAFF | TGTGCCAGCCGCCGTAGGGGTAACACTGAAGCTTTCTTT
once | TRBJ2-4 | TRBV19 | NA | CASSMSQPLSKNIQYF | TGTGCCAGTAGTATGTCGCAACCTCTGAGCAAAAACATTCAGTACTTC
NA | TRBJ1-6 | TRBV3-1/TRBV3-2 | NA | CASSQQGSSYNSPLHF | TGTGCCAGCAGCCAACAGGGGAGCTCCTATAATTCACCCCTCCACTTT
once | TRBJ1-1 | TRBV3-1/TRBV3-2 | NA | CASSKDDSHSQEAFF | TGTGCCAGCAGCAAAGACGACAGCCATAGCCAGGAAGCTTTCTTT
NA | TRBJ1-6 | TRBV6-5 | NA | CASTQGVRNSPLHF | TGTGCCAGCACCCAGGGCGTGCGGAATTCACCCCTCCACTTT
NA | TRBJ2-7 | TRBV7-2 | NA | CASSLTGGYEQYF | TGTGCCAGCAGCTTAACTGGCGGCTACGAGCAGTACTTC
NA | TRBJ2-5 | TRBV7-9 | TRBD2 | CASGRLLAGGSQETQYF | TGTGCCAGCGGAAGACTCCTAGCGGGTGGCTCCCAAGAGACCCAGTACTTC
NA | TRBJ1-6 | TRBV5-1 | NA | CASSRLQGSPGSPLHF | TGCGCCAGCAGCAGACTTCAGGGGTCCCCCGGGTCACCCCTCCACTTT
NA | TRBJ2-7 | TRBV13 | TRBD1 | CASSPGQGIYEQYF | TGTGCCAGCAGCCCTGGACAGGGAATCTACGAGCAGTACTTC
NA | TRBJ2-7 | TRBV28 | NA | CASREHRTGQLVYEQYF | TGTGCCAGCAGAGAACACCGGACGGGACAATTGGTCTACGAGCAGTACTTC
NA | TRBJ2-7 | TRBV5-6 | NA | CASSLGRYYYSYEQYF | TGTGCCAGCAGCTTGGGCCGATACTACTATTCCTACGAGCAGTACTTC
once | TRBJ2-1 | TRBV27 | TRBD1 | CASSLDRVSYNEQFF | TGTGCCAGCAGTCTGGACAGGGTCTCCTACAATGAGCAGTTCTTC
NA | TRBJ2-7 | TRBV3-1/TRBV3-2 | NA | CASSPPGQSYEQYF | TGTGCCAGCAGCCCACCGGGACAATCCTACGAGCAGTACTTC
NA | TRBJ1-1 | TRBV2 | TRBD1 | CASRIQGSRNTEAFF | TGTGCCAGCAGGATACAGGGGTCTAGGAACACTGAAGCTTTCTTT
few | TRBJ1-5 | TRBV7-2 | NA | CASSTQGNNQPQHF | TGTGCCAGCAGCACCCAGGGGAACAATCAGCCCCAGCATTTT
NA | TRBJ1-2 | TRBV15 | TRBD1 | CATSEGQGAVRGYTF | TGTGCCACCAGCGAGGGACAGGGGGCAGTTCGTGGCTACACCTTC
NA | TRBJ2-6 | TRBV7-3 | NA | CASSSFGVSGANVLTF | TGTGCCAGCAGCTCGTTCGGGGTATCTGGGGCCAACGTCCTGACTTTC
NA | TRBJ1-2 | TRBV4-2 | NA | CASSQVSPGAHYGYTF | TGTGCCAGCAGCCAAGTTTCCCCGGGAGCTCACTATGGCTACACCTTC
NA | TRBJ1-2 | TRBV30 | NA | CAWSHSPVFGYGYTF | TGTGCCTGGAGCCACTCCCCGGTCTTCGGCTATGGCTACACCTTC
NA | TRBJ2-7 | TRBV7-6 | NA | CASSRLGGEPPYEQYF | TGTGCCAGCAGCCGCCTAGGCGGGGAACCCCCCTACGAGCAGTACTTC
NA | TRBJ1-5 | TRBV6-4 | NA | CASSLPHEAQHF | TGTGCCAGCAGTCTCCCGCATGAGGCCCAGCATTTT
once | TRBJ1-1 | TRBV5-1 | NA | CASSLVAVGQLNTEAFF | TGCGCCAGCAGCTTGGTGGCCGTAGGACAGTTAAACACTGAAGCTTTCTTT
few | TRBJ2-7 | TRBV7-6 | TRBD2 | CASSPRDGGVYEQYF | TGTGCCAGCAGCCCCCGGGACGGGGGGGTTTACGAGCAGTACTTC
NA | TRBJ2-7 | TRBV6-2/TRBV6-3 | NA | CASSPTGAPYEQYF | TGTGCCAGCAGCCCCACTGGGGCCCCCTACGAGCAGTACTTC
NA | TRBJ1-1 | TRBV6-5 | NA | CASSYSTGNTEAFF | TGTGCCAGCAGTTACTCGACTGGAAACACTGAAGCTTTCTTT